This TCR beta chain is drawn from a study of OX40 agonist ivuxolimab in advanced cancers. Context from the whole study: Ivuxolimab was a fully human IgG2 agonistic monoclonal antibody targeting the costimulatory receptor OX40 (CD134). In the dose-escalation cohort, around four fifths of patients were male, and the mean age was roughly 60 years, with a range of roughly 23 to 85. Patients were allowed to have had prior anti-PD-1, anti-PD-L1 or anti-CTLA-4 therapy, and around 40% of the dose-escalation patients had previously received checkpoint inhibitors. Partial responses occurred in three dose-escalation patients: two with cutaneous melanoma and one with hepatocellular carcinoma. The monotherapy dose-escalation portion (N ≈ 57 patients) of the phase I ivuxolimab trial is reported in the paper. Peripheral TCRbeta sequencing aimed to test whether ivuxolimab altered TCR sequence diversity and caused clonal T-cell expansion. Of the approximately 50 patients in dose escalation, about 20 had hepatocellular carcinoma, some 15 had melanoma, 9 had renal cell carcinoma and 9 had head and neck cancer. Intravenous ivuxolimab was administered to patients every 2 weeks at six dose levels: 0.01, 0.1, 0.3, 1.5, 3 and 10 mg/kg. Study-wide findings and limitations: Low levels of normalized T-cell clonal expansion were also seen in some nonresponding patients. After ivuxolimab, expanded clones were on average more numerous among CD8+ T cells than among CD4+ T cells. Clonal expansion of both CD4+ and CD8+ blood T cells was observed from baseline to week 6 at doses 0.1 to 3.0 mg/kg. In partial responders in the 0.1-3.0 mg/kg groups, normalized peripheral clonal expansion was found to be among the lowest, especially among CD8+ T cells. The antigen specificity of the peripheral T cells that underwent clonal expansion was not determined.

The trial excluded patients who had a history of autoimmune disease or were on systemic immunosuppression. Peripheral blood for TCR sequencing was collected from all dose cohorts at baseline, on cycle 4 day 1, and on cycle 7 day 1. The samples were drawn from a first-in-human, open-label, multicenter phase I dose-escalation trial of ivuxolimab. Adults with locally advanced or metastatic melanoma, renal cell carcinoma, hepatocellular carcinoma or head and neck squamous cell carcinoma were enrolled in the trial. CD4+ and CD8+ T cells were sorted separately from peripheral blood before TCR sequencing. Measured from the cysteine to the valine, the CDR3 is 12 residues long. Solely the CDR3 DNA is kept, with 36 bases framed from the first base. CDR1 and CDR2 are read off the germline V gene (reference sequence) as SEHNR and FQNEAQ. V is cut by 5 bases and J by 4 bases, and the space between the germline ends is 9 bases.

To sequence the TCRbeta CDR3 region, genomic DNA was isolated from the sorted cells. TCRbeta CDR3 regions were sequenced using the immunoSEQ Assay. TCRdb holds this immuneACCESS table with in-frame rearrangements only. Some clones are missing; in checked studies, unresolved V genes explain under half, and the rest has no known cause. In all, the sample holds 50,000 to 70,000 clones, and roughly 90% of those were seen once. Roughly 10% of the sample rests with the top ten. With respect to this clone: Its antigen is not yet known. No clone much larger than this one lies a single base away; base qualities are absent.

This material consisted of CD4+ or CD8+ T cells sorted from blood, taken in a trial of the OX40 agonist ivuxolimab. This clonotype originated in an adult with an advanced solid tumor such as melanoma, head and neck, liver or kidney cancer. Rearrangement joined TRBV7-9 to TRBJ2-7, with the D gene not clear enough to name. The CDR3 amino acid sequence is: CASSAGSYEQYV. The sequence in DNA is TGTGCCAGCAGCGCCGGGTCTTACGAGCAGTACGTC.